What follows are 5 T cell receptor beta chains derived from one specimen sequenced in a study of CD4 T cells in relation to SARS-CoV-2 and coronaviruses. Here immunoSEQ multiplex PCR was the method, and the copy in TCRdb shows in-frame clones only, minus some. The sample includes roughly 12,000 clones, around 80% of them seen just once. Their antigens are not known. Unexposed donor CD4+ T cells date from about 2011-2018, before the COVID-19 pandemic. CD4+ T cells were isolated from the cells after 10 days of culture. What was sequenced was CD4+ T cells from PBMCs, cultured in vitro. The receptor set was obtained from a human donor in good health.

This chain uses TRBV4-2 with TRBJ2-4, with 7 bases matching TRBD2. The CDR3 consists of 17 residues. V was clipped by 4 bases and J by 7 bases; unmatched bases: 16. Germline values: CDR1 LGHNA, CDR2 YNFKEQ. CDR3 protein: CASSPVLAGAGHNIQYF. In nucleotides, the CDR3 is TGTGCCAGCAGCCCTGTCCTGGCGGGAGCCGGGCACAACATTCAGTACTTC.

This chain uses TRBV24-1 with TRBJ1-2, with 9 bases that match TRBD1. The CDR3 contains 14 residues. CDR1 is KGHDR, CDR2 SFDVKD, per germline. J lost 8 bases, V lost 7 bases, and 10 bases had no gene match. The CDR3 here is CATRLPGQGSGYTF. DNA of the CDR3: TGTGCCACCAGGCTCCCGGGACAGGGATCCGGCTACACCTTC.

V usage is TRBV18 and J usage is TRBJ2-2, with 9 bases matching TRBD2. The CDR3 totals 15 residues. Trimming at V came to 6 bases and at J to 3 bases, leaving 5 bases not matched to a gene. CDR1 KGHSH and CDR2 LQKENI come from the germline V gene. The DNA of the CDR3 is TGTGCCAGCTCCTTGATAGCGGGAGACACCGGGGAGCTGTTTTTT. Translation: CASSLIAGDTGELFF.

V and J are TRBV6-5 and TRBJ1-5; D unresolved. V lost 6 bases and J lost 5, with 11 bases in between. The germline V gene encodes CDR1 MNHEY and CDR2 SVGAGI. The CDR3 spans 13 residues. The CDR3: CASSSRWDQPQHF. CDR3 DNA sequence: TGTGCCAGCAGCTCAAGGTGGGATCAGCCCCAGCATTTT.

The chain carries TRBV7-2 and TRBJ1-3; the D is unclear. Trimming shortened V by 1 base and J by 8 bases, and 6 bases separated the two germline ends. The CDR3 spans 12 residues. CDR1 is SGHTA and CDR2 is FQGNSA in the germline V gene. The CDR3 region is CASSLDEDTIYF. In DNA form, the CDR3 reads TGTGCCAGCAGCTTAGACGAGGACACCATATATTTT.